This T cell receptor beta chain is drawn from a study of blood T cell repertoires in COVID-19. The length of the CDR3 is 16 residues. The junction had 6 bases not matched to a gene; V was cut back by 0 bases and J by 6 bases. Germline-derived CDR1 and CDR2 are SGHRS and YFSETQ. Seattle researchers signed up patients amid active infection and tracked them longitudinally. TCRdb's copy holds only in-frame clones and misses some; the assay was immunoSEQ multiplex PCR. The table records roughly 290,000 clones, around 82% of them present only once. The sequence derives from an older person with COVID-19, enrolled during active disease. The chain is built from TRBV5-1 and TRBJ2-3, with 11 bases aligning to TRBD2. Sequencing input: peripheral blood. CDR3 sequence: CASSLGGLAVLDTQYF. CDR3 nucleotides: TGCGCCAGCAGCTTGGGGGGACTAGCGGTCCTTGATACGCAGTATTTT.